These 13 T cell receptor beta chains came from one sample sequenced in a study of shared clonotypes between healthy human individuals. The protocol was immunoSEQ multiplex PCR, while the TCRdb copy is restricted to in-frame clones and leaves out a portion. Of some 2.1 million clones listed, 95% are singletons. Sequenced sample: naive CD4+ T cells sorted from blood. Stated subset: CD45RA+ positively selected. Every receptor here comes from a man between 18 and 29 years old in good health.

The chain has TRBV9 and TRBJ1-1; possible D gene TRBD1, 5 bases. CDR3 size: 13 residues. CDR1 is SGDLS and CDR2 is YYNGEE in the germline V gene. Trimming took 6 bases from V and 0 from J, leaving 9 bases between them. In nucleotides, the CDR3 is TGTGCCAGCAAAAGGGACCTGAACACTGAAGCTTTCTTT. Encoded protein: CASKRDLNTEAFF.

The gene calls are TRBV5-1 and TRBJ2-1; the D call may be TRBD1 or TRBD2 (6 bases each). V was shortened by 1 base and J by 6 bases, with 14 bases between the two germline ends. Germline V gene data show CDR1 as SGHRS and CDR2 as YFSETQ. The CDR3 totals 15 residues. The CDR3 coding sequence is TGCGCCAGCAGCTTGCTAGGGGGGAGGTCCAATGAGCAGTTCTTC. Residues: CASSLLGGRSNEQFF.

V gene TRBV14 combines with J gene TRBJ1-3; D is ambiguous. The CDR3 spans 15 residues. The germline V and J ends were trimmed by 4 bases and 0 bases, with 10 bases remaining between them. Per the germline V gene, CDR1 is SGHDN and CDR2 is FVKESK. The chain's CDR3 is CASSPRLISGNTIYF. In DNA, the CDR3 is TGTGCCAGCAGCCCCCGACTGATCTCTGGAAACACCATATATTTT.

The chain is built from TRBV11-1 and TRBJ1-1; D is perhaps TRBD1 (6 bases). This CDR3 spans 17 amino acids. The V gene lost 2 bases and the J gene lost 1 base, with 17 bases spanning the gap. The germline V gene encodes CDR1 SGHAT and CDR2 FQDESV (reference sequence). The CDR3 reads CASSLMVGGARNTEAFF. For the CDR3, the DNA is TGTGCCAGCAGCTTAATGGTCGGGGGCGCAAGGAACACTGAAGCTTTCTTT.

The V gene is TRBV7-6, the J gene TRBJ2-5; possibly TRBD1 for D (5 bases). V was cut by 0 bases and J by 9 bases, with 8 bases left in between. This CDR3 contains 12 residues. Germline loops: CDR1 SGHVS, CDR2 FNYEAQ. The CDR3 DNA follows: TGTGCCAGCAGCTTAGCGACAGCGCCCCAGTACTTC. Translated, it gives CASSLATAPQYF.

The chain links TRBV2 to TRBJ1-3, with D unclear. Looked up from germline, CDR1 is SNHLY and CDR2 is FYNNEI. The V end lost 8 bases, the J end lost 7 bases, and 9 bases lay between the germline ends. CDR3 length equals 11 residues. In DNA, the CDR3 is TGTGCCAGCGGACTATCGAACACCATATATTTT. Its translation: CASGLSNTIYF.

CDR3 sequence (DNA): TGCGCCAGCAGCCAAACAGGGGTGGGGACTGGAAACACCATATATTTT. It yields the protein CASSQTGVGTGNTIYF. The chain recombines TRBV4-1 with TRBJ1-3, with 7 bases fitting TRBD1. Germline V gene lookup returns CDR1 MGHRA and CDR2 YSYEKL. The CDR3 covers 16 residues. With V trimmed by 2 bases and J by 2 bases, 6 bases remained unmatched.

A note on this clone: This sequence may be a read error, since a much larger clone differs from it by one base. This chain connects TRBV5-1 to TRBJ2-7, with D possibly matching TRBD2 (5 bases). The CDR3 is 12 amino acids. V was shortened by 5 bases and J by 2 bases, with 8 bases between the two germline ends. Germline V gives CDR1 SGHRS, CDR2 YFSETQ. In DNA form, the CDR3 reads TGCGCCAGCAGTGAGGGAGCCTACGAGCAGTACTTC. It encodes CASSEGAYEQYF.

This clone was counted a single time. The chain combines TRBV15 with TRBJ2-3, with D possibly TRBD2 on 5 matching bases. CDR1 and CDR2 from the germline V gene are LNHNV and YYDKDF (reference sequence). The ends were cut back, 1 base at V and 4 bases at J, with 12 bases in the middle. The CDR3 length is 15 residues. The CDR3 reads CATSRGRTWADTQYF. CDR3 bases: TGTGCCACCAGCAGAGGTAGGACTTGGGCAGATACGCAGTATTTT.

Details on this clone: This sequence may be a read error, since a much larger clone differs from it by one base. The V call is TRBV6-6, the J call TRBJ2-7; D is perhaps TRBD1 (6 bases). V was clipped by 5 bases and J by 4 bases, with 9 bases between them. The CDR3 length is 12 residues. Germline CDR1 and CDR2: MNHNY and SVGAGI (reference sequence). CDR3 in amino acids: CASSRDRYEQYF. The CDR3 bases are TGTGCCAGCAGTCGTGACAGGTACGAGCAGTACTTC.

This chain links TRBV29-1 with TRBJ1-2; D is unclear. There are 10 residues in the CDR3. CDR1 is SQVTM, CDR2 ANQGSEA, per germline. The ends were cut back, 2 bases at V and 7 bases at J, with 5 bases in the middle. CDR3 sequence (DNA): TGCAGCGTTGAACTATCTGGCTACACCTTC. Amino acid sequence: CSVELSGYTF.

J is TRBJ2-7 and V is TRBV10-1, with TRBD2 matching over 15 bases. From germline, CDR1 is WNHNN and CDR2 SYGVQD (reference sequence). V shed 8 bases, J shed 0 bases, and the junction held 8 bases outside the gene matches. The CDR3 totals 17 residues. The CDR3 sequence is CASPGTSGGSSSYEQYF. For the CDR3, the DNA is TGCGCCAGCCCCGGGACTAGCGGGGGGTCTAGCTCCTACGAGCAGTACTTC.

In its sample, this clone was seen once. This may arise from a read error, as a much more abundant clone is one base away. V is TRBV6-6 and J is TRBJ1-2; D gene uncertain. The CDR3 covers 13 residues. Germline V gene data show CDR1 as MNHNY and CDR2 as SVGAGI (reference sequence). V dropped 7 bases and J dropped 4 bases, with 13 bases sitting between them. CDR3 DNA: TGTGCCAGCACCCAAGAGACCTGCTATGGCTACACCTTC. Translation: CASTQETCYGYTF.